One sample yielded the 6 T cell receptor beta chains listed below, sequenced in a study of shared clonotypes between healthy human individuals. The protocol was immunoSEQ multiplex PCR, while the TCRdb copy is restricted to in-frame clones and leaves out a portion. This sample has about 2.4 million clones, with 90% to 95% found just once. The sample comprised naive CD4+ T cells from PBMCs. Subset denoted: CD45RA+ positively selected. These TCRs come from a man between 18 and 35 years old in good health. Some clones in this sample may be carry-over from other donors' samples.

The chain links TRBV7-3 to TRBJ1-5; D perhaps matches TRBD1 (6 bases). The germline V gene has CDR1 SGHTA and CDR2 FQGTGA. The CDR3 extends over 20 amino acids. V was shortened by 5 bases and J by 4 bases, with 30 bases between the two germline ends. The CDR3 DNA is TGTGCCAGCAGCCCCACAGGGACACCTTATAATCGACCGCAAAATCAGCCCCAGCATTTT. Translating it yields CASSPTGTPYNRPQNQPQHF.

The chain is built from TRBV7-9 and TRBJ2-4; D call uncertain. Per germline, CDR1 SEHNR and CDR2 FQNEAQ (reference sequence). V dropped 7 bases and J dropped 3 bases, with 10 bases sitting between them. The CDR3 contains 13 residues. The CDR3 sequence: CASTPGGKNIQYF. Here the CDR3 DNA reads TGTGCCAGCACACCGGGTGGCAAAAACATTCAGTACTTC.

The CDR3 sequence is CASSFMGLGGYGYTF. As DNA, the CDR3 is TGTGCCAGCAGTTTTATGGGACTGGGGGGCTATGGCTACACCTTC. The V call is TRBV28, the J call TRBJ1-2; D possibly corresponds to TRBD1 (5 bases). V lost 3 bases, J lost 4 bases, and 15 bases lay in between. The CDR3 has 15 amino acids. Germline CDR1 is MDHEN and CDR2 is SYDVKM.

The V gene is TRBV5-1, the J gene TRBJ2-3; D might be TRBD2 (6 bases). This CDR3 spans 16 amino acids. Trimming took off 2 bases at V and 6 bases at J, with 19 bases between the two ends. CDR1 is SGHRS and CDR2 is YFSETQ in the germline V gene. The CDR3 nucleotides read TGCGCCAGCAGCTTAAATAGACTAGGCGGTCAGGATACGCAGTATTTT. Its protein is CASSLNRLGGQDTQYF.

This clone has just one count. This sequence joins TRBV11-3 and TRBJ2-3; tentatively, D is TRBD1 or TRBD2 (6 bases each). The V gene's germline CDR1 is SGHNT and CDR2 YENEEA. This CDR3 region has 14 residues. V was pared by 5 bases and J by 6 bases, with 15 bases between. The CDR3 sequence: CASSPRGGMDTQYF. In DNA, the CDR3 is TGTGCCAGCAGCCCCAGGGGAGGCATGGATACGCAGTATTTT. Complete variable domain (other parts from reference TRBV11-3 and TRBJ2-3): EAGVVQSPRYKIIEKKQPVAFWCNPISGHNTLYWYLQNLGQGPELLIRYENEEAVDDSQLPKDRFSAERLKGVDSTLKIQPAELGDSAVYLCASSPRGGMDTQYFGPGTRLTVL.

The rearrangement links TRBV5-4 to TRBJ2-2, with unresolved D. The length of the CDR3 is 14 residues. The germline CDR1 and CDR2 sequences are SGHNT and YYREEE (reference sequence). With 2 bases removed from V and 2 bases from J, the gap between germline ends came to 7 bases. CDR3 nucleotides: TGTGCCAGCAGCTTATACAGTAACACCGGGGAGCTGTTTTTT. It encodes CASSLYSNTGELFF.